This T cell receptor (beta chain) was recorded in a study of blood T cells in healthy people across ages. CDR1 is SGHTA and CDR2 is FQGTGA in the germline V gene. This CDR3 region has 19 residues. After removal of 0 bases from V and 1 base from J, the junction contained 7 bases not matched to a gene. Study-wide results and caveats: Naive CD4+ cells and diversity were both higher in long-lived donors than in aged donors. In older individuals, TCR beta diversity per million T cells was lower, falling roughly linearly with age.

For the second PCR, which ran for 7 to 11 cycles, a sample-barcoded 5' primer and a J-beta primer mix were used. A single record per CDR3 protein comes from TCRdb applying MiXCR to the 5' RACE reads. The table has 850,000 to 1,000,000 distinct CDR3 sequences, about 44% seen once. It was about 10 milliliters of peripheral blood that were drawn from each donor. Whenever a sample was processed, at least 6 million PBMCs were isolated. On this clonotype itself: Its antigen is as yet unknown.

This receptor was obtained from a man between 25 and 39 years old in good health. Sequencing was done on a sample of blood. V usage is TRBV7-3 and J usage is TRBJ2-6; 9 bases line up with TRBD1. The CDR3 loop reads CASSLTRTGVTSGANVLTF. Here the CDR3 DNA reads TGTGCCAGCAGCTTAACTCGGACAGGGGTGACGTCTGGGGCCAACGTCCTGACTTTC.